This TCR beta chain was captured by sequencing in a study of blood T cell repertoires in COVID-19. The CDR3 spans 10 residues. The V end was cut by 8 bases, the J end by 2 bases, with 3 bases between. Method: immunoSEQ multiplex PCR; TCRdb's copy keeps in-frame clones and lacks some. The sample holds about 130,000 clones; around 83% are singletons and the top ten take 3% to 3.5%. The chain employs TRBV12-3 or TRBV12-4 and TRBJ1-1; no clear D gene. The sample consisted of peripheral blood. This clonotype was sampled from an elderly woman with acute or convalescent COVID-19. The CDR3 region is CASGNTEAFF. The CDR3 DNA reads as TGTGCCAGCGGCAACACTGAAGCTTTCTTT.